The sequence of this T cell receptor beta chain was determined in a study of blood T cell repertoires in COVID-19. During active infection, Seattle patients enrolled and were then monitored through disease. Germline V gene lookup returns CDR1 SGHRS and CDR2 YFSETQ. The CDR3 is 15 residues long. V gave up 4 bases and J gave up 0 bases; unmatched junction bases: 6. Per the authors' pipeline: How many nucleated cells were present was estimated from reference gene primer amplification. Clones were read by immunoSEQ multiplex PCR, and TCRdb kept only the in-frame ones, dropping some. From that table come the V and J calls and clone size; the DNA was used to work out D and trimming. The table shows fewer than 200,000 clones, with around four fifths occurring only once.

Sequenced: peripheral blood. The V and J genes are TRBV5-1 and TRBJ1-1; TRBD1 matches 7 bases. The sequence derives from a woman of 80 years or more with COVID-19, enrolled during active disease. The CDR3 region has the DNA TGCGCCAGCAGCCCAGGGGGTCGTTTGAACACTGAAGCTTTCTTT. It codes for CASSPGGRLNTEAFF.